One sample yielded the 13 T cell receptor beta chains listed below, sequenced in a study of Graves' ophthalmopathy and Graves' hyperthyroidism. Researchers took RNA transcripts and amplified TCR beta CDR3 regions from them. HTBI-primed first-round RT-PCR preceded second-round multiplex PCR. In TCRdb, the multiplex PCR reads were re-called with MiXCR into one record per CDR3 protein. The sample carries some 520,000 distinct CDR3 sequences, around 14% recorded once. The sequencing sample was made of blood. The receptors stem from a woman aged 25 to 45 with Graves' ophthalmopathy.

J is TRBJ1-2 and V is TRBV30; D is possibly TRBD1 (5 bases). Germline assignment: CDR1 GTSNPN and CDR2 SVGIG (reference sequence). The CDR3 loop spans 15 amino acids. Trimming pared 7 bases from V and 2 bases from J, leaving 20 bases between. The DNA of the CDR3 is TGTGCCTCTCCCGGGGACGTCGGCCTCAACTATGGCTACACCTTC. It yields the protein CASPGDVGLNYGYTF. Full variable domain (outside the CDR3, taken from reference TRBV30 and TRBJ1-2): SQTIHQWPATLVQPVGSPLSLECTVEGTSNPNLYWYRQAAGRGLQLLFYSVGIGQISSEVPQNLSASRPQDRQFILSSKKLLLSDSGFYLCASPGDVGLNYGYTFGSGTRLTVV.

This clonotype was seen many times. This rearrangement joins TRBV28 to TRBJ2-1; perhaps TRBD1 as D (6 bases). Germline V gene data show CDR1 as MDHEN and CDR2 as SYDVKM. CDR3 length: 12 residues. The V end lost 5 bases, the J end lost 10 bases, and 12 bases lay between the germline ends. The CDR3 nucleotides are TGTGCCAGCAGTCCCCTCGGGACAGAGCAGTTCTTC. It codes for CASSPLGTEQFF.

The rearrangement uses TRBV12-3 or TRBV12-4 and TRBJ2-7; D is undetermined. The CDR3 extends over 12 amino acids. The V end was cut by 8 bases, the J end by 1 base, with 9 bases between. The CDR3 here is CASQEGSYEQYF. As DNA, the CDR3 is TGTGCCAGCCAAGAAGGTTCCTACGAGCAGTACTTC.

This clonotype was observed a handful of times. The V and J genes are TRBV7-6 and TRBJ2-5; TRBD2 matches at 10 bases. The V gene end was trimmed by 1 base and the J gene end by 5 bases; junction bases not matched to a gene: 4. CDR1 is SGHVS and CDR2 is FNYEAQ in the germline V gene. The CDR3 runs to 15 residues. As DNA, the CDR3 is TGTGCCAGCAGCTTAGGGACTAGCGGTTCGGAGACCCAGTACTTC. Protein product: CASSLGTSGSETQYF.

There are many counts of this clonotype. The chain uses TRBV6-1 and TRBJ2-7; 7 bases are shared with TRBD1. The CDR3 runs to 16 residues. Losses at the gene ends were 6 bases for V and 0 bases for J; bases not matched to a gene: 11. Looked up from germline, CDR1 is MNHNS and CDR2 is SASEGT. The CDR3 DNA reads TGTGCCAGCAGGGAAAACAGGGGCCGTGGCTCCTACGAGCAGTACTTC. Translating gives CASRENRGRGSYEQYF.

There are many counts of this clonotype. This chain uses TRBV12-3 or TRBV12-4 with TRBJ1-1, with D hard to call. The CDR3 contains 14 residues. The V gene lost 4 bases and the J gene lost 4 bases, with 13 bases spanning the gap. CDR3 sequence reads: CASSSRDWGTEAFF. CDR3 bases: TGTGCCAGCAGTTCGAGGGATTGGGGCACTGAAGCTTTCTTT.

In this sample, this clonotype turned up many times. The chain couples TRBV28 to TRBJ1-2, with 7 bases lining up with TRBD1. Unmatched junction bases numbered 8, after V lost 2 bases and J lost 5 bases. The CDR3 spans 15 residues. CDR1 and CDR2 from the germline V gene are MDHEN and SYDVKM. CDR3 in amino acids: CASSLGTAGGYGYTF. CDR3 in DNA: TGTGCCAGCAGTTTAGGGACAGCGGGGGGATATGGCTACACCTTC.

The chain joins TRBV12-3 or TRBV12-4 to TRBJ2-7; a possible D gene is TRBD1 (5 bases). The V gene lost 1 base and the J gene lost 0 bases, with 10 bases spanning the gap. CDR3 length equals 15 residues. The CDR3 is CASSLGPGFSYEQYF. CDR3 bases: TGTGCCAGCAGTTTAGGTCCAGGGTTCTCCTACGAGCAGTACTTC.

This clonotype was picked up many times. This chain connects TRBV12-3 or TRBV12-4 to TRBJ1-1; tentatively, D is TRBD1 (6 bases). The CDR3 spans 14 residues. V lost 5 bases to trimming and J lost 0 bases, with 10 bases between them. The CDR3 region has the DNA TGTGCCAGCAGTCCCACAGGGATGAACACTGAAGCTTTCTTT. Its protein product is CASSPTGMNTEAFF.

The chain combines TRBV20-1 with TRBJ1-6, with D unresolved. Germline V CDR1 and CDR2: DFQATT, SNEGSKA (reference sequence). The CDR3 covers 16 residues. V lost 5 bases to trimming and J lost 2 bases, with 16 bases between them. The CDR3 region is CSAGTRARPYNSPLHF. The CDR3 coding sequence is TGCAGTGCTGGAACCCGGGCCAGACCCTATAATTCACCCCTCCACTTT.

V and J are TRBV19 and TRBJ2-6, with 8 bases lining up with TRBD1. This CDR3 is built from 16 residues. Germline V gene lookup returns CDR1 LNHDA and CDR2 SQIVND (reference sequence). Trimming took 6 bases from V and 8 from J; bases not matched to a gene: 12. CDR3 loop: CASRGRAGGRTNVLTF. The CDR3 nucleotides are TGTGCCAGTAGGGGCCGCGCAGGGGGCAGGACCAACGTCCTGACTTTC.

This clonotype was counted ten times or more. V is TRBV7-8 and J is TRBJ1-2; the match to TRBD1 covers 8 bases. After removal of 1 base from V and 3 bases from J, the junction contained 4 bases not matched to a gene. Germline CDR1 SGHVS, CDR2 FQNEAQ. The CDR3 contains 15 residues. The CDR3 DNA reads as TGTGCCAGCAGCTTAGGGACAGGGACTGACTATGGCTACACCTTC. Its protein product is CASSLGTGTDYGYTF.

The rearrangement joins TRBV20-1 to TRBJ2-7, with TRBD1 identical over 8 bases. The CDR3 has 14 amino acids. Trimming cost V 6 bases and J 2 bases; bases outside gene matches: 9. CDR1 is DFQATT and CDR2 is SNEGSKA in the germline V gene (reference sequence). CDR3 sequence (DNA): TGCAGTGCCGCAAGGGACAGGAACACCTACGAGCAGTACTTC. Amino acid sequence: CSAARDRNTYEQYF.